A selection of T cell receptor beta chains follows, all from one sample in a study of cytomegalovirus exposure and HLA in healthy donors. Data came from immunoSEQ multiplex PCR; TCRdb stores just in-frame clones and leaves some out. The sample has fewer than 120,000 clones, over 60% seen once. Sequenced input: PBMCs. These receptors came from a woman in her sixties in good health and CMV-seropositive. Both conserved end residues are part of each CDR3. The order of the fields is V gene, D gene, clone size, J gene, CDR3 length, CDR3 protein, CDR3 DNA. A D gene is named only where the DNA matches it firmly. Part of the rows lack a size; the others show once, few, many or a class for expanded clones.

TRBV29-1	-	-	TRBJ2-1	15	CSVLRDKSSYNEQFF	TGCAGCGTCCTCCGGGACAAGAGCTCCTACAATGAGCAGTTCTTC
TRBV4-1	-	-	TRBJ2-7	15	CASSQTVSSTYEQYF	TGCGCCAGCAGCCAAACAGTAAGCAGTACCTACGAGCAGTACTTC
TRBV5-1	TRBD1	-	TRBJ1-2	15	CASSLEDRGPGGYTF	TGCGCCAGCAGCTTGGAGGACAGGGGGCCTGGTGGCTACACCTTC
TRBV5-1	-	once	TRBJ2-5	15	CASSLMSSGLETQYF	TGCGCCAGCAGCTTGATGTCCTCCGGTTTGGAGACCCAGTACTTC
TRBV12-2	-	-	TRBJ1-4	14	CASRPGTGWEKLFF	TGTGCAAGTCGCCCCGGGACAGGGTGGGAAAAACTGTTTTTT
TRBV7-9	TRBD2	-	TRBJ2-5	14	CASSNSGGGETQYF	TGTGCCAGCAGCAACTCGGGGGGGGGAGAGACCCAGTACTTC
TRBV7-7	-	-	TRBJ2-3	14	CASSLAGVADTQYF	TGTGCCAGCAGCTTGGCAGGGGTCGCAGATACGCAGTATTTT
TRBV12-5	-	-	TRBJ2-4	19	CASGLVLRGISFGKNIQYF	TGTGCTAGTGGTTTGGTACTGAGGGGGATCAGTTTCGGCAAAAACATTCAGTACTTC
TRBV13	TRBD1	-	TRBJ2-5	15	CASSFRQGAGETQYF	TGTGCCAGCAGCTTTAGACAGGGGGCCGGGGAGACCCAGTACTTC
TRBV5-1	TRBD1	-	TRBJ2-7	14	CASSGDRGPYEQYF	TGCGCCAGCAGCGGGGACAGGGGCCCCTACGAGCAGTACTTC
TRBV6-1	TRBD1	-	TRBJ2-5	14	CASNGQGSQETQYF	TGTGCCAGCAACGGACAGGGATCCCAAGAGACCCAGTACTTC
TRBV6-5	-	-	TRBJ2-2	14	CASIRAYNTGELFF	TGTGCCAGCATCAGGGCATATAACACCGGGGAGCTGTTTTTT
TRBV27	-	few	TRBJ2-3	16	CASANLLHRGTDTQYF	TGTGCCAGCGCAAACCTGCTTCACCGGGGCACAGATACGCAGTATTTT
TRBV7-3	TRBD1	-	TRBJ2-2	18	CASSFKPPGQQASGELFF	TGTGCCAGCAGCTTCAAACCGCCGGGACAGCAAGCCTCCGGGGAGCTGTTTTTT
TRBV7-9	TRBD2	-	TRBJ2-1	15	CASSRWVAGGDEQFF	TGTGCCAGCAGCCGTTGGGTAGCGGGAGGGGATGAGCAGTTCTTC
TRBV29-1	TRBD2	-	TRBJ2-7	14	CSVGSGSGSYEQYF	TGCAGCGTCGGTAGCGGGAGTGGTAGCTACGAGCAGTACTTC
TRBV5-4	TRBD1	-	TRBJ2-1	15	CASSTGQGSYNEQFF	TGTGCCAGCAGCACGGGACAGGGAAGCTACAATGAGCAGTTCTTC
TRBV11-2	-	-	TRBJ1-2	13	CASSLSRNGGYTF	TGTGCCAGCAGCTTAAGCAGGAATGGAGGCTACACCTTC
TRBV4-2	TRBD1	-	TRBJ1-5	15	CASSQGQGSSQPQHF	TGTGCCAGCAGCCAAGGACAGGGATCATCCCAGCCCCAGCATTTT
TRBV2	-	-	TRBJ2-1	10	CASLRDEQFF	TGTGCCAGCCTTCGCGATGAGCAGTTCTTC
TRBV27	-	-	TRBJ2-7	15	CASSSNPGFSYEQYF	TGTGCCAGCAGTTCTAACCCAGGTTTCTCCTACGAGCAGTACTTC
TRBV9	TRBD1	-	TRBJ1-2	12	CASRGQWYGYTF	TGTGCCAGCAGGGGACAGTGGTATGGCTACACCTTC
TRBV5-1	-	-	TRBJ1-5	15	CASSPTGQSNQPQHF	TGCGCCAGCAGTCCCACCGGACAGAGCAATCAGCCCCAGCATTTT
TRBV11-2	-	-	TRBJ1-1	13	CASSLERYTEAFF	TGTGCCAGCAGCTTAGAGCGGTACACTGAAGCTTTCTTT
TRBV10-3	-	-	TRBJ2-1	12	CAISQLAHEQFF	TGTGCCATCAGTCAACTAGCCCATGAGCAGTTCTTC
TRBV28	TRBD2	once	TRBJ2-1	14	CASSLVLAGEVQFF	TGTGCCAGCAGTTTGGTCCTAGCGGGAGAGGTGCAGTTCTTC
TRBV5-8	TRBD2	-	TRBJ2-7	19	CASSSTPQGGLAGRVEQYF	TGTGCCAGCAGCTCCACCCCACAGGGGGGACTAGCGGGGAGAGTCGAGCAGTACTTC
TRBV4-1	-	-	TRBJ2-7	16	CASSQVFSGDYYEQYF	TGCGCCAGCAGCCAAGTTTTTTCAGGGGATTACTACGAGCAGTACTTC
TRBV6-1	-	-	TRBJ1-3	14	CASSEAPRGNTIYF	TGTGCCAGCAGTGAAGCGCCACGGGGAAACACCATATATTTT
TRBV28	TRBD2	-	TRBJ2-7	14	CASSFAGGLYEQYF	TGTGCCAGCAGTTTTGCGGGAGGCCTTTACGAGCAGTACTTC
TRBV13	TRBD1	once	TRBJ2-2	15	CASSLGQGASGELFF	TGTGCCAGCAGCCTGGGACAGGGGGCCTCCGGGGAGCTGTTTTTT
TRBV4-1	TRBD2	-	TRBJ2-7	17	CASSQALIAGTTYEQYF	TGCGCCAGCAGCCAAGCCCTCATAGCGGGTACAACCTACGAGCAGTACTTC
TRBV11-2	TRBD2	-	TRBJ2-5	17	CASSFLAGGSFWETQYF	TGTGCCAGCAGCTTCCTAGCGGGAGGTAGTTTTTGGGAGACCCAGTACTTC
TRBV19	TRBD1	-	TRBJ1-1	12	CASSTGDTEAFF	TGTGCCAGTTCGACAGGGGACACTGAAGCTTTCTTT
TRBV7-2	TRBD2	-	TRBJ2-1	15	CASRPGASGRYEQFF	TGTGCCAGCCGTCCAGGGGCTAGCGGGAGATATGAGCAGTTCTTC
TRBV28	TRBD2	-	TRBJ2-7	16	CASSPLGSGRIYEQYF	TGTGCCAGCAGTCCCCTGGGTAGCGGGAGGATCTACGAGCAGTACTTC